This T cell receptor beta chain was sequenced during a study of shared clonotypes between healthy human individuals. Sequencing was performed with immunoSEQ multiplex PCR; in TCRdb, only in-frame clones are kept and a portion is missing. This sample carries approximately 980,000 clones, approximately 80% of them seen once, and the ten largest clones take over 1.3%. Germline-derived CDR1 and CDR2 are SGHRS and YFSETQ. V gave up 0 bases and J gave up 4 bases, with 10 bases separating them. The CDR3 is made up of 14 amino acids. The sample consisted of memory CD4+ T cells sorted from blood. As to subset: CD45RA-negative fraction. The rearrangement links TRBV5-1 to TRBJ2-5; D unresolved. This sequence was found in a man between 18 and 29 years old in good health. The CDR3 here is CASSLGSPPETQYF. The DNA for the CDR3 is TGCGCCAGCAGCTTGGGGTCGCCTCCAGAGACCCAGTACTTC.